This T cell receptor (beta chain) derives from a study of CD8 T cells in Susac syndrome (dated by TCRdb to the late 2010s). Regarding the research as a whole: Of the Susac syndrome patients who were sequenced, five or six had clinically active disease and 8 or 9 were in clinical remission. Repertoire sequencing was used to test whether CD8+ T cell activation and differentiation in Susac syndrome was antigen driven. At blood withdrawal, Susac syndrome patients were either therapy-naive, taking corticosteroids (in some cases with IVIg as well), or taking IVIg alone. Study-wide findings and limitations: The number of individuals in the TCR sequencing and HLA analysis was acknowledged as relatively small. In the CD4+ T cell repertoire of Susac syndrome patients, clonal expansion was not detected.

RNA was extracted with the RNeasy kit and roughly 0.45 to 1 ug was reverse transcribed using random hexamers. The immunoSEQ multiplex PCR assay, covering 54 Vbeta and 13 Jbeta segments, was used to amplify TCR beta CDR3 regions. PCR amplification bias was corrected by using a synthetic template baseline for primer optimization and computational correction. As for the original processing: Reads were assigned to V, D and J genes according to IMGT and analyzed in immunoSEQ Analyzer, with only productive sequences retained. To calculate clonality, Shannon entropy was normalized by log2 of the number of productive unique sequences and then subtracted from one. For each patient and control, public and private clones were evaluated among the 100 most prevalent clones. Susac-specific clones were defined as absent from healthy and MS cohorts, around 970 published viral clones and other ImmuneACCESS disease sequences. TCRdb's own reprocessing of the public reads used fastp at Q25 and MiXCR and kept productive beta chains. Rows with one shared CDR3 protein collapse into an entry with the most common genes and DNA. None of the V and J calls come from the authors' own analysis; TCRdb made them. Present in this sample are about 94,000 distinct CDR3 sequences, over 90% of which were seen just once. Jointly, the top ten make up roughly 0.31% of the sample.

High-throughput TCR beta sequencing profiled peripheral blood CD8+ and CD4+ T cells from healthy donors, Susac syndrome patients and multiple sclerosis patients. The Susac syndrome patients fulfilled recently defined diagnostic criteria for definite or probable disease. Bulk CD8+ and CD4+ T cells were purified by magnetic negative isolation, while CD8+ TEMRA cells were enriched using FACS. Blood was drawn into EDTA tubes, processed within 24 hours, and PBMCs were isolated by density gradient centrifugation. PBMCs intended for TCR sequencing were cryopreserved in liquid nitrogen and thawed later in a water bath at 37 degrees C. Purity of sorted or isolated CD4+, CD8+ and CD8+ TEMRA cells was at least 90%. The germline V gene (reference sequence) sets CDR1 to DFQATT and CDR2 to SNEGSKA. The CDR3 starts with the cysteine, ends with the phenylalanine, and has 14 residues. The entry retains the CDR3 DNA only, 42 bases that are in frame from base 1. V loses 5 bases at its end and J loses 7 bases; junction bases beyond the gene matches: 6.

A remark on this clonotype: Its recognized antigen is unknown. Base qualities are not at hand, and no much larger clone is one base apart.

The chain is assembled from TRBV20-1 and TRBJ2-2; TRBD2 fits 11 bases in the junction. Sequenced input: CD4+ T cells from PBMCs. The receptor comes from a human donor with Susac syndrome. At the DNA level, the sequence is TGCAGTGCTTCCGGGACTAGCGGTCGCGGGGAGCTGTTTTTT. This is translated as CSASGTSGRGELFF.